This T cell receptor beta chain was sequenced for a study of T cell responses to AZD1222 COVID-19 vaccine. Study conclusions and caveats: Only a handful of AZD1222 recipients, more than five in all, had baseline seropositivity. Donors were mostly white British, more females; clonal diversity possibly underestimated. Close to half of spike-specific TCRs reportedly recognize unmutated variant regions.

Concerning this clone: Its antigen is as yet unknown.

Some clones are missing from TCRdb's copy, which holds only in-frame ones; the method was immunoSEQ multiplex PCR. Found here are about 97,000 clones, about 88% of them singletons; the top ten hold 2.8%. CDR1 MNHEY and CDR2 SVGAGI come from the germline V gene. CDR3 length: 15 amino acids. The trim removed 6 bases at V and 7 bases at J, leaving 6 bases unmatched. The clonotype originates from an adult in good health. Specimen: peripheral blood, collected on day 0 of AZD1222 vaccination. The chain combines TRBV6-5 with TRBJ2-2; 12 positions match TRBD1. This CDR3 is CASRGDRGRIGELFF. The DNA of the CDR3 is TGTGCCAGCAGAGGGGACAGGGGGCGGATCGGGGAGCTGTTTTTT.